This T cell receptor beta chain is drawn from a study of technical replicates of blood from a handful of donors. This table comes from immunoSEQ multiplex PCR, and its TCRdb copy is limited to in-frame clones, with some not included. The sample comprises about 82,000 clones, around 94% of which are singletons, and about 0.4% rests with the top ten. Source material: T cells isolated from PBMCs. The TCR originated in a human donor in good health.

CDR3 bases: TGCAGCGCCCAGAATGGGGCCCCTGAAGCTTTCTTT. Its protein is CSAQNGAPEAFF. The chain is built from TRBV29-1 and TRBJ1-1; perhaps TRBD1 as D (5 bases). The germline V gene has CDR1 SQVTM and CDR2 ANQGSEA. The CDR3 contains 12 residues. V shed 7 bases and J shed 6 bases, with 15 bases lying between them.